The 24 T cell receptor beta chains listed next were all sequenced from one sample in a study of cytomegalovirus exposure and HLA in healthy donors (dated by TCRdb to the late 2010s). The library was built by means of the immunoSEQ multiplex PCR assay. The multiplex PCR relied on a mix of 60 forward primers for TCR Vbeta segments and 13 reverse primers for TCR Jbeta segments. The clones in this table, taken by TCRdb from immuneACCESS, are in-frame only. Not every clone is retained; where verified, under half of the shortfall comes from an unresolved V gene, and the cause of the rest is unknown. The sample table lists fewer than 110,000 clones, approximately 66% of them with a count of one. The leading ten clones occupy around 3.3% of the sample. Sequencing was performed on PBMCs. These receptors all come from a woman aged 45 to 65 in good health and CMV-seronegative.

The chain has TRBV5-4 and TRBJ2-7, with D perhaps TRBD1 (5 bases). V lost 3 bases, J lost 1 base, and 17 bases lay in between. The germline gives CDR1 SGHNT, CDR2 YYREEE (reference sequence). CDR3 length equals 16 residues. The CDR3 here is CASSSERQSSSYEQYF. The CDR3 DNA reads TGTGCCAGCAGCTCAGAGAGACAGTCTTCTTCCTACGAGCAGTACTTC.

V usage is TRBV14 and J usage is TRBJ1-3, with D possibly TRBD1 on 5 matching bases. Trimming shortened V by 1 base and J by 0 bases, and 13 bases separated the two germline ends. This CDR3 has 17 amino acids. Germline CDR1 and CDR2: SGHDN and FVKESK. Written as DNA, the CDR3 is TGTGCCAGCAGCCAAGTGGGGGAGGTCTACTCTGGAAACACCATATATTTT. This codes for CASSQVGEVYSGNTIYF.

The chain carries TRBV6-1 and TRBJ2-7; 7 nucleotides match TRBD1. The CDR3 is 15 amino acids. V trimming: 4 bases; J trimming: 2 bases; junction bases outside the gene matches: 8. From germline, CDR1 is MNHNS and CDR2 SASEGT. The CDR3 sequence is CASSANTGVPYEQYF. CDR3 coding DNA: TGTGCCAGCAGTGCTAATACAGGGGTCCCCTACGAGCAGTACTTC.

This clone came up once. The genes are TRBV11-2 and TRBJ2-7; D possibly corresponds to TRBD2 (6 bases). V was shortened by 5 bases and J by 0 bases, with 14 bases between the two germline ends. Germline CDR1 SGHAT, CDR2 FQNNGV. CDR3 size: 15 residues. In nucleotides, the CDR3 is TGTGCCAGCAGCAACGTTGCGCGGGGCTCCTACGAGCAGTACTTC. Protein product: CASSNVARGSYEQYF.

The rearrangement joins TRBV4-1 to TRBJ2-7; 10 bases fit TRBD1. This CDR3 spans 15 amino acids. V was clipped by 0 bases and J by 5 bases; unmatched bases: 4. Looked up from germline, CDR1 is MGHRA and CDR2 is YSYEKL. CDR3 DNA: TGCGCCAGCAGCCAAGATCGGGGGACAGGGGACGAGCAGTACTTC. This codes for CASSQDRGTGDEQYF.

The rearrangement joins TRBV6-1 to TRBJ1-4, with D possibly TRBD1 on 6 matching bases. V shed 7 bases and J shed 4 bases, with 16 bases lying between them. In germline, CDR1 is MNHNS, CDR2 SASEGT. CDR3 length equals 15 residues. The CDR3 reads CASNGKDSHNEKLFF. The CDR3, as DNA: TGTGCCAGCAACGGCAAGGACAGCCATAATGAAAAACTGTTTTTT.

The chain couples TRBV29-1 to TRBJ2-3; 7 bases map to TRBD1. Germline V gene lookup returns CDR1 SQVTM and CDR2 ANQGSEA. The CDR3 runs to 13 residues. J lost 3 bases, V lost 3 bases, and 3 bases had no gene match. CDR3 sequence reads: CSVDRGKTDTQYF. The CDR3 DNA reads TGCAGCGTTGACAGGGGGAAGACAGATACGCAGTATTTT.

V is TRBV28 and J is TRBJ2-7; D may be TRBD1 (5 bases). Trimming took 3 bases from V and 2 from J, leaving 11 bases between them. CDR1 and CDR2 from the germline V gene are MDHEN and SYDVKM. The CDR3 is made up of 14 amino acids. This CDR3 is CASSLDTGAYEQYF. CDR3 sequence (DNA): TGTGCCAGCAGTTTGGACACCGGAGCCTACGAGCAGTACTTC.

The V gene is TRBV7-9, the J gene TRBJ2-1, with 10 positions matching TRBD2. From germline, CDR1 is SEHNR and CDR2 FQNEAQ (reference sequence). V trimming: 5 bases; J trimming: 2 bases; junction bases outside the gene matches: 6. CDR3 length: 16 amino acids. DNA for the CDR3: TGTGCCAGCAGCCATCTAGCGGGAGAAGCCTACAATGAGCAGTTCTTC. Its translation: CASSHLAGEAYNEQFF.

This clone was seen more than once but under ten times. This chain links TRBV10-3 with TRBJ2-1, with D possibly matching TRBD2 (6 bases). Germline CDR1 is ENHRY and CDR2 is SYGVKD. Trimming pared 7 bases from V and 10 bases from J, leaving 17 bases between. This CDR3 has 13 residues. The CDR3 bases are TGTGCCATCAATCAGGAGGGGTGGGGAGAGCAGTTCTTC. Protein: CAINQEGWGEQFF.

The chain carries TRBV7-9 and TRBJ2-1, with a possible D match to TRBD2 (6 bases). Per germline, CDR1 SEHNR and CDR2 FQNEAQ (reference sequence). Trimming pared 5 bases from V and 7 bases from J, leaving 21 bases between. The CDR3 is 16 amino acids. CDR3 nucleotides: TGTGCCAGCAGCCCGGGACTTTCGGACGGGTGGAATGAGCAGTTCTTC. Protein product: CASSPGLSDGWNEQFF.

This clone was counted only a few times. The CDR3 sequence: CASSHSSGVGDTQYF. CDR3 DNA: TGCGCCAGCAGCCATTCTAGCGGGGTGGGAGATACGCAGTATTTT. V gene TRBV4-1 combines with J gene TRBJ2-3; 9 bases agree with TRBD2. Trimming took 3 bases from V and 5 from J; bases not matched to a gene: 6. This CDR3 is built from 15 residues. Germline V gives CDR1 MGHRA, CDR2 YSYEKL.

The chain couples TRBV29-1 to TRBJ2-1; 9 positions match TRBD1. The CDR3 runs 15 residues. Losses at the gene ends were 7 bases for V and 6 bases for J; bases not matched to a gene: 13. Looked up from germline, CDR1 is SQVTM and CDR2 is ANQGSEA. The DNA of the CDR3 is TGCAGCGCTGCTGCTGGGACAGGGTACCCCAATGAGCAGTTCTTC. This gives the protein CSAAAGTGYPNEQFF.

In this sample, this clone turned up a few times. The chain links TRBV28 to TRBJ1-1; possible D gene TRBD1, 5 bases. This CDR3 has 17 residues. CDR1 and CDR2 from the germline V gene are MDHEN and SYDVKM. With 1 base removed from V and 6 bases from J, the gap between germline ends came to 21 bases. The CDR3 sequence is CASSLFGGAGEKSEAFF. Written as DNA, the CDR3 is TGTGCCAGCAGTTTATTTGGTGGGGCTGGAGAAAAATCTGAAGCTTTCTTT.

The rearrangement uses TRBV5-1 and TRBJ1-5; TRBD1 aligns across 8 bases. The J segment lost 7 bases and the V segment lost 4 bases, leaving 4 bases of the junction unmatched. Germline V lookup: CDR1 SGHRS, CDR2 YFSETQ. The CDR3 totals 13 residues. The CDR3 coding sequence is TGCGCCAGCAGCGCACAGGGGGACCAGCCCCAGCATTTT. This codes for CASSAQGDQPQHF.

This sequence joins TRBV30 and TRBJ1-6, with TRBD1 as a possible D gene (5 bases). Per the germline V gene, CDR1 is GTSNPN and CDR2 is SVGIG (reference sequence). V lost 0 bases to trimming and J lost 6 bases, with 18 bases between them. The CDR3 spans 17 residues. CDR3 in DNA: TGTGCCTGGAGTGTTGGTCGGCAGGGCCTCTCTAATTCACCCCTCCACTTT. Encoded protein: CAWSVGRQGLSNSPLHF.

The chain uses TRBV5-1 and TRBJ2-2; the match to TRBD1 covers 8 bases. The CDR3 runs 15 residues. Trimming took 2 bases from V and 6 from J; bases not matched to a gene: 6. Per germline, CDR1 SGHRS and CDR2 YFSETQ. The CDR3 spells CASSLATGDPGELFF. The CDR3 DNA follows: TGCGCCAGCAGCTTAGCGACAGGGGATCCCGGGGAGCTGTTTTTT. Combining the CDR3 with reference TRBV5-1 and TRBJ2-2 gives the whole variable domain KAGVTQTPRYLIKTRGQQVTLSCSPISGHRSVSWYQQTPGQGLQFLFEYFSETQRNKGNFPGRFSGRQFSNSRSEMNVSTLELGDSALYLCASSLATGDPGELFFGEGSRLTVL.

V and J are TRBV27 and TRBJ2-7, with 7 bases matching TRBD1. The CDR3 is 13 residues long. V was pared by 8 bases and J by 6 bases, with 10 bases of the junction left unmatched. Germline CDR1 reads MNHEY; CDR2 reads SMNVEV (reference sequence). This CDR3 is CASQRQGTGEQYF. The CDR3 DNA follows: TGTGCCAGCCAACGACAGGGTACCGGCGAGCAGTACTTC.

The CDR3, as DNA: TGTGCCAGCAGCCCGGCAGGGTCTAGCGGGGGGCAAGAGACCCAGTACTTC. Residues: CASSPAGSSGGQETQYF. The chain carries TRBV11-3 and TRBJ2-5; TRBD2 agrees at 11 bases. The V gene end was trimmed by 5 bases and the J gene end by 2 bases; junction bases not matched to a gene: 10. The CDR3 runs to 17 residues. CDR1 SGHNT and CDR2 YENEEA come from the germline V gene. Full variable domain (rest looked up from reference TRBV11-3 and TRBJ2-5): EAGVVQSPRYKIIEKKQPVAFWCNPISGHNTLYWYLQNLGQGPELLIRYENEEAVDDSQLPKDRFSAERLKGVDSTLKIQPAELGDSAVYLCASSPAGSSGGQETQYFGPGTRLLVL.

The V call is TRBV5-1, the J call TRBJ1-4; TRBD1 agrees at 7 bases. The CDR3 spans 14 residues. Germline V gene data show CDR1 as SGHRS and CDR2 as YFSETQ. Losses at the gene ends were 2 bases for V and 8 bases for J; bases not matched to a gene: 6. The CDR3 sequence: CASSFDRVEEKLFF. The CDR3 region has the DNA TGCGCCAGCAGCTTCGACAGGGTTGAGGAAAAACTGTTTTTT.

The J gene is TRBJ1-4, the V gene TRBV7-2; TRBD1 might be the D (5 bases). The CDR3 totals 13 residues. V gave up 3 bases and J gave up 6 bases, with 8 bases separating them. Germline lookup yields CDR1 SGHTA and CDR2 FQGNSA. The CDR3 here is CASSFRADEKLFF. Here the CDR3 DNA reads TGTGCCAGCAGCTTCAGGGCCGATGAAAAACTGTTTTTT.

The rearrangement joins TRBV5-1 to TRBJ2-6; TRBD1 matches 7 bases. The junction had 4 bases not matched to a gene; V was cut back by 5 bases and J by 2 bases. The germline V gene has CDR1 SGHRS and CDR2 YFSETQ. The CDR3 is made up of 15 amino acids. CDR3 sequence (DNA): TGCGCCAGCAGTTTGACAGGGCCTGGGGCCAACGTCCTGACTTTC. This gives the protein CASSLTGPGANVLTF. The full variable domain, completed using reference TRBV5-1 and TRBJ2-6, is KAGVTQTPRYLIKTRGQQVTLSCSPISGHRSVSWYQQTPGQGLQFLFEYFSETQRNKGNFPGRFSGRQFSNSRSEMNVSTLELGDSALYLCASSLTGPGANVLTFGAGSRLTVL.

This chain joins TRBV7-6 and TRBJ2-7; 7 nucleotides align to TRBD2. The ends lost 1 base at V and 4 bases at J; junction bases unmatched: 10. CDR1 is SGHVS, CDR2 FNYEAQ, per germline. The CDR3 is 16 amino acids. Here the CDR3 DNA reads TGTGCCAGCAGCTTAGACGGGGGGTTAGGTATGTACGAGCAGTACTTC. This translates into CASSLDGGLGMYEQYF.

CDR3 sequence (DNA): TGTGCCAGCAGTTTACAGGGGAGGAACACTGAAGCTTTCTTT. Translating it yields CASSLQGRNTEAFF. The V gene is TRBV27, the J gene TRBJ1-1, with D perhaps matching TRBD1 (6 bases). The germline CDR1 and CDR2 sequences are MNHEY and SMNVEV (reference sequence). Trimming cost V 2 bases and J 1 base, with 8 bases left between them. This CDR3 is built from 14 residues.